This T cell receptor (beta chain) was sequenced during a study of cytomegalovirus exposure and HLA in healthy donors. Study conclusions and caveats: Usually a TCR sequence was rare, but some public TCRs were found in many donors. Links to common viral pathogens appeared, in a later analysis, for several of the most significant clusters.

This PCR relied on a set of 60 Vbeta primers and 13 Jbeta primers. Clones were read by immunoSEQ multiplex PCR, and TCRdb kept only the in-frame ones, dropping some. This sample has some 180,000 clones, with about 82% found just once. The CDR3 totals 13 residues. Germline lookup yields CDR1 SGHAT and CDR2 FQDESV (reference sequence). Between the trimmed V and J ends, which lost 4 bases and 7 bases, there was a span of 13 bases. Concerning this clone itself: Its antigen is unidentified.

Every donor was a healthy person donating bone marrow. The donors, nominally healthy at sampling, likely had unrecorded immune exposures. Sequenced material: PBMCs. This TCR was sampled from a man between 18 and 29 years old in good health and CMV-seronegative. The chain combines TRBV11-1 with TRBJ1-2; the D gene is possibly TRBD1 (5 bases). The CDR3 nucleotides are TGTGCCAGCAGCTCTGGGTTCGACAGTGGCTACACCTTC. Its translation is CASSSGFDSGYTF.